The 25 T cell receptor beta chains in this list originate from one sample, sequenced in a study of cytomegalovirus exposure and HLA in healthy donors. A multiplex PCR was run with 60 Vbeta primers and 13 Jbeta primers. Sequencing was performed with immunoSEQ multiplex PCR; in TCRdb, only in-frame clones are kept and a portion is missing. The table records 250,000 to 350,000 clones, 80% to 90% of them present only once. The sequenced material came from PBMCs. These TCRs come from a man aged 35-49 years in good health and CMV-seropositive.

The chain employs TRBV7-2 and TRBJ2-3; no clear D gene. The length of the CDR3 is 16 residues. Germline CDR1 SGHTA, CDR2 FQGNSA. Trimming shortened V by 5 bases and J by 0 bases, and 15 bases separated the two germline ends. CDR3 loop: CASSPRLYSSTDTQYF. The DNA of the CDR3 is TGTGCCAGCAGCCCTCGATTGTATAGCAGCACAGATACGCAGTATTTT.

This clone was picked up one time. The chain carries TRBV7-2 and TRBJ2-3, with D uncertain. The germline V gene encodes CDR1 SGHTA and CDR2 FQGNSA. V was cut by 5 bases and J by 1 base, with 16 bases left in between. The CDR3 consists of 16 residues. The CDR3 reads CASSPNLVRGTDTQYF. CDR3 bases: TGTGCCAGCAGCCCGAACTTGGTCCGGGGCACAGATACGCAGTATTTT.

The chain carries TRBV11-2 and TRBJ2-1; 7 nucleotides agree with TRBD2. Trimming cost V 1 base and J 2 bases; bases outside gene matches: 8. The CDR3 consists of 17 residues. Germline V gene sequence: CDR1 SGHAT, CDR2 FQNNGV. The CDR3 region is CASSLGGSGITYNEQFF. CDR3 DNA sequence: TGTGCCAGCAGCTTAGGGGGGAGCGGGATTACCTACAATGAGCAGTTCTTC.

The gene calls are TRBV11-3 and TRBJ2-3; D may be TRBD2 (5 bases). The CDR3 is 16 residues long. The germline V gene has CDR1 SGHNT and CDR2 YENEEA. Trimming cost V 5 bases and J 2 bases, with 17 bases left between them. CDR3 protein: CASSRSVGGYTDTQYF. CDR3 nucleotides: TGTGCCAGCAGCCGCTCAGTGGGCGGGTACACAGATACGCAGTATTTT.

V is TRBV4-2 and J is TRBJ2-1, with TRBD1 identical over 8 bases. The CDR3 is 16 residues long. The ends lost 0 bases at V and 5 bases at J; junction bases unmatched: 6. Germline V gene lookup returns CDR1 LGHNA and CDR2 YNFKEQ. DNA of the CDR3: TGTGCCAGCAGCCAAGATCGTGGGACAGGTCACAATGAGCAGTTCTTC. Its protein product is CASSQDRGTGHNEQFF.

The rearrangement joins TRBV30 to TRBJ2-3; 8 bases align to TRBD2. Looked up from germline, CDR1 is GTSNPN and CDR2 is SVGIG (reference sequence). J gave up 3 bases and V 1 base, and 18 bases lay outside the gene matches. The CDR3 spans 19 residues. The CDR3 loop is CAWSARLQQRGGRTDTQYF. The CDR3 DNA reads TGTGCCTGGAGTGCCCGACTCCAACAGCGGGGCGGGAGGACAGATACGCAGTATTTT.

CDR3 DNA sequence: TGCGCCAGCAGCCAAGATTGGACATACAATGAGCAGTTCTTC. Encoded protein: CASSQDWTYNEQFF. This sequence joins TRBV4-3 and TRBJ2-1, with TRBD1 as a possible D gene (5 bases). This CDR3 region has 14 residues. CDR1 is LGHNA, CDR2 YSLEER, per germline. The V and J ends lost 0 bases and 4 bases respectively, with 7 bases between them.

The chain joins TRBV4-1 to TRBJ2-6; D is uncertain. Germline V gives CDR1 MGHRA, CDR2 YSYEKL. The CDR3 is 14 amino acids. Trimming pared 4 bases from V and 15 bases from J, leaving 19 bases between. The CDR3 region has the DNA TGCGCCAGCAGCCCTTACGCCGGTGAAAGAGGCCTGACTTTC. It yields the protein CASSPYAGERGLTF.

V usage is TRBV5-4 and J usage is TRBJ1-2, with 7 bases aligning to TRBD1. The germline CDR1 and CDR2 sequences are SGHNT and YYREEE (reference sequence). The length of the CDR3 is 16 residues. V trimming: 0 bases; J trimming: 2 bases; junction bases outside the gene matches: 7. The CDR3 sequence is CASSLAGWDRNYGYTF. CDR3 sequence (DNA): TGTGCCAGCAGCTTGGCCGGATGGGACAGAAACTATGGCTACACCTTC.

J is TRBJ1-2 and V is TRBV28; D possibly corresponds to TRBD1 (5 bases). The germline V and J ends were trimmed by 1 base and 8 bases, with 14 bases remaining between them. CDR1 and CDR2 from the germline V gene are MDHEN and SYDVKM. There are 14 residues in the CDR3. The CDR3 DNA reads as TGTGCCAGCAGTTTATCGATTGGGGGAGGCGGCTACACCTTC. Protein sequence: CASSLSIGGGGYTF.

This chain uses TRBV5-1 with TRBJ2-3; D might be TRBD1 (6 bases). The V gene lost 3 bases and the J gene lost 3 bases, with 17 bases spanning the gap. This CDR3 is 16 amino acids long. Per germline, CDR1 SGHRS and CDR2 YFSETQ. The CDR3 DNA is TGCGCCAGCAGCTCTATGGGGGCCTCGGGGACAGATACGCAGTATTTT. Translating it yields CASSSMGASGTDTQYF.

The J gene is TRBJ2-7, the V gene TRBV11-2; tentatively, D is TRBD2 (6 bases). CDR3 size: 14 residues. Per germline, CDR1 SGHAT and CDR2 FQNNGV. With 3 bases removed from V and 2 bases from J, the gap between germline ends came to 11 bases. CDR3 sequence (DNA): TGTGCCAGCAGCTTTTACGGGGGAACCTACGAGCAGTACTTC. Its protein product is CASSFYGGTYEQYF.

The V call is TRBV14, the J call TRBJ2-1, with 11 positions matching TRBD2. The V gene end was trimmed by 3 bases and the J gene end by 5 bases; junction bases not matched to a gene: 3. The CDR3 length is 15 residues. Germline V gene data show CDR1 as SGHDN and CDR2 as FVKESK. CDR3 residues: CASSHTSGRHNEQFF. The CDR3 DNA reads as TGTGCCAGCAGCCATACTAGCGGGAGACACAATGAGCAGTTCTTC.

V gene TRBV21-1 combines with J gene TRBJ2-7; the listed D gene, TRBD1, was not tested against the DNA. TRBV21-1 is a known pseudogene. There are 15 residues in the CDR3. As DNA, the CDR3 is TGTGCCAGCAGCAAAAGGGGACACCCCTCCTACGAGCAGTACTTC. It encodes CASSKRGHPSYEQYF.

CDR3 sequence (DNA): TGTGCCAGCAGCCTCAGGGGGTCCGGGGCCAACGTCCTGACTTTC. Translation gives CASSLRGSGANVLTF. This chain joins TRBV14 and TRBJ2-6; 7 nucleotides match TRBD1. Germline V lookup: CDR1 SGHDN, CDR2 FVKESK. The trim removed 4 bases at V and 4 bases at J, leaving 4 bases unmatched. This CDR3 spans 15 amino acids.

The CDR3 region is CASSFLQGDGYEQYF. In DNA form, the CDR3 reads TGCGCCAGCAGCTTCCTACAGGGGGACGGCTACGAGCAGTACTTC. The rearrangement joins TRBV5-1 to TRBJ2-7; 8 bases align to TRBD1. The CDR3 covers 15 residues. Germline CDR1 reads SGHRS; CDR2 reads YFSETQ. V trimming: 2 bases; J trimming: 3 bases; junction bases outside the gene matches: 7.

The chain joins TRBV19 to TRBJ1-3, with D unclear. The V gene lost 3 bases and the J gene lost 0 bases, with 9 bases spanning the gap. The CDR3 has 15 residues. Germline V gene sequence: CDR1 LNHDA, CDR2 SQIVND (reference sequence). CDR3 loop: CASSMQASSGNTIYF. CDR3 in DNA: TGTGCCAGTAGTATGCAGGCCTCCTCTGGAAACACCATATATTTT.

The rearrangement links TRBV7-2 to TRBJ2-5; the D gene is possibly TRBD2 (6 bases). The germline V and J ends were trimmed by 2 bases and 5 bases, with 18 bases remaining between them. From germline, CDR1 is SGHTA and CDR2 FQGNSA. The CDR3 loop spans 16 amino acids. DNA of the CDR3: TGTGCCAGCAGCTTACTAGAGGGAGGTGTTTGGGAGACCCAGTACTTC. Protein product: CASSLLEGGVWETQYF.

The rearrangement uses TRBV28 and TRBJ1-5; TRBD1 is a possible D gene (5 bases). The CDR3 has 14 residues. Germline V gene data show CDR1 as MDHEN and CDR2 as SYDVKM. V lost 6 bases and J 1 base, leaving 10 bases between the germline ends. The CDR3 reads CASSFGGSNQPQHF. The CDR3 bases are TGTGCCAGCAGCTTCGGGGGGAGCAATCAGCCCCAGCATTTT. Full variable domain (outside the CDR3, taken from reference TRBV28 and TRBJ1-5): DVKVTQSSRYLVKRTGEKVFLECVQDMDHENMFWYRQDPGLGLRLIYFSYDVKMKEKGDIPEGYSVSREKKERFSLILESASTNQTSMYLCASSFGGSNQPQHFGDGTRLSIL.

V and J are TRBV2 and TRBJ1-1; D not resolved. V lost 4 bases, J lost 0 bases, and 6 bases lay in between. The CDR3 is 13 residues long. The germline V gene encodes CDR1 SNHLY and CDR2 FYNNEI. CDR3 residues: CASSAQMNTEAFF. CDR3 in DNA: TGTGCCAGCAGTGCACAGATGAACACTGAAGCTTTCTTT.

This clone was picked up one time. The chain recombines TRBV9 with TRBJ2-2; TRBD1 agrees at 12 bases. Germline V gives CDR1 SGDLS, CDR2 YYNGEE. The CDR3 is 15 amino acids. The V gene end was trimmed by 2 bases and the J gene end by 7 bases; junction bases not matched to a gene: 3. CDR3 residues: CASSVGQGADGELFF. CDR3 DNA: TGTGCCAGCAGCGTGGGACAGGGGGCAGACGGGGAGCTGTTTTTT.

V usage is TRBV27 and J usage is TRBJ2-4; 7 nucleotides align to TRBD1. The CDR3 has 16 amino acids. In germline, CDR1 is MNHEY, CDR2 SMNVEV (reference sequence). Trimming took 4 bases from V and 6 from J; bases not matched to a gene: 12. This chain's CDR3 is CASSSQPTGIGNIQYF. As DNA, the CDR3 is TGTGCCAGCAGTTCTCAGCCGACAGGGATCGGAAACATTCAGTACTTC.

The V and J genes are TRBV7-2 and TRBJ2-5; D unclear. The CDR3 loop spans 16 amino acids. Trimming shortened V by 5 bases and J by 0 bases, and 16 bases separated the two germline ends. Germline V CDR1 and CDR2: SGHTA, FQGNSA. The CDR3, as DNA: TGTGCCAGCAGCAGTACGTCAAACTGGTACCAAGAGACCCAGTACTTC. It codes for CASSSTSNWYQETQYF.

The J gene is TRBJ2-1, the V gene TRBV5-6, with TRBD2 identical over 11 bases. The V gene's germline CDR1 is SGHDT and CDR2 YYEEEE. V lost 3 bases, J lost 5 bases, and 10 bases stayed unmatched. This CDR3 is 17 amino acids long. The CDR3 DNA reads TGTGCCAGCAGCTGGGGACCGGGACTAGCGGCCAACAATGAGCAGTTCTTC. The encoded protein is CASSWGPGLAANNEQFF.

The chain couples TRBV12-5 to TRBJ2-6, with a tentative D call TRBD1 (6 bases). The CDR3 runs 17 residues. The germline CDR1 and CDR2 sequences are LGHNT and FRNRAP. Trimming took off 5 bases at V and 2 bases at J, with 16 bases between the two ends. The CDR3 DNA reads TGTGCTAGTGGTGTGACAGGTCCTCAGGCTGGGGCCAACGTCCTGACTTTC. Translation: CASGVTGPQAGANVLTF.